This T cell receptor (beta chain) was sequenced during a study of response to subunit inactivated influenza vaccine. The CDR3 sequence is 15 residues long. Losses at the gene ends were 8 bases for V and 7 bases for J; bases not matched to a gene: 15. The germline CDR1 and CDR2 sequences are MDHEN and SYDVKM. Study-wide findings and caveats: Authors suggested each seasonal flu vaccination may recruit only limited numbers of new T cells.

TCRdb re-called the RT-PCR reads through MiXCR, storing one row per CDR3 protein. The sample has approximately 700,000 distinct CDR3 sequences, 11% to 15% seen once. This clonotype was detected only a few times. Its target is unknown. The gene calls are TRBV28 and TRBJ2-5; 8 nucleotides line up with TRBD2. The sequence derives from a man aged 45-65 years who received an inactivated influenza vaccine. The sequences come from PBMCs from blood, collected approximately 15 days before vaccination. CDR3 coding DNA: TGTGCCAGCGGACGAGCGGGGGCCACGTCGGGGACCCAGTACTTC. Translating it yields CASGRAGATSGTQYF.